Presented here are 32 T cell receptor beta chains from one specimen sequenced in a study of CD8 T cells in Susac syndrome. Reverse transcription of roughly 0.5 to 1 ug RNA was carried out with random hexamers. TCRdb independently ran MiXCR on the immunoSEQ multiplex PCR reads; one entry per CDR3 protein. In the table there are around 270,000 distinct CDR3 sequences, about 82% of which are singletons. Source material: CD8+ T cells from PBMCs. All receptors derive from a human donor with multiple sclerosis.

The rearrangement links TRBV28 to TRBJ2-5, with TRBD2 identical over 13 bases. CDR3 length equals 15 residues. Germline loops: CDR1 MDHEN, CDR2 SYDVKM. V shed 6 bases and J 6 bases; nucleotides not matched to a gene: 7. In nucleotides, the CDR3 is TGTGCCAGCAGCCCTACGGGACTAGCGGGAAAGACCCAGTACTTC. It translates to CASSPTGLAGKTQYF.

The rearrangement uses TRBV20-1 and TRBJ1-2; D remains ambiguous. Looked up from germline, CDR1 is DFQATT and CDR2 is SNEGSKA (reference sequence). V was clipped by 7 bases and J by 1 base, with 10 bases between them. The CDR3 extends over 12 amino acids. This CDR3 reads CSEIRYNYGYTF. The CDR3 DNA reads TGCAGTGAAATAAGATATAACTATGGCTACACCTTC.

The V call is TRBV9, the J call TRBJ2-3; D uncertain. The CDR3 consists of 15 residues. The germline V gene encodes CDR1 SGDLS and CDR2 YYNGEE. Trimming removed 4 bases at V and 4 bases at J, with 16 bases between. The CDR3 reads CASSSPPLSPDTQYF. The CDR3 region has the DNA TGTGCCAGCAGCTCGCCCCCCCTGAGCCCAGATACGCAGTATTTT. Full variable domain (rest looked up from reference TRBV9 and TRBJ2-3): DSGVTQTPKHLITATGQRVTLRCSPRSGDLSVYWYQQSLDQGLQFLIQYYNGEERAKGNILERFSAQQFPDLHSELNLSSLELGDSALYFCASSSPPLSPDTQYFGPGTRLTVL.

This sequence joins TRBV27 and TRBJ2-5, with D possibly being TRBD1 (6 bases). The CDR3 extends over 15 amino acids. V was clipped by 6 bases and J by 4 bases, with 18 bases between them. The germline V gene encodes CDR1 MNHEY and CDR2 SMNVEV (reference sequence). CDR3 coding DNA: TGTGCCAGCAGCCACCGGGACAACATTGGAGAGACCCAGTACTTC. The encoded protein is CASSHRDNIGETQYF.

The gene calls are TRBV20-1 and TRBJ2-5; 11 bases are shared with TRBD2. This CDR3 is 15 amino acids long. Germline-derived CDR1 and CDR2 are DFQATT and SNEGSKA (reference sequence). V lost 1 base and J lost 1; bases outside the gene matches: 2. The CDR3 loop reads CSARALAGAQETQYF. The CDR3 nucleotides are TGCAGTGCTAGAGCACTAGCGGGAGCCCAAGAGACCCAGTACTTC.

The CDR3: CASSLRTDFYEQYF. The CDR3 DNA reads as TGTGCCAGCAGCTTACGGACAGACTTCTACGAGCAGTACTTC. The V and J genes are TRBV11-2 and TRBJ2-7, with a weak D call TRBD1 (6 bases). The CDR3 extends over 14 amino acids. The V and J ends lost 2 bases and 3 bases respectively, with 11 bases between them. Looked up from germline, CDR1 is SGHAT and CDR2 is FQNNGV.

V is TRBV11-2 and J is TRBJ2-1, with 9 bases aligning to TRBD2. The ends lost 5 bases at V and 8 bases at J; junction bases unmatched: 13. The CDR3 is 16 amino acids. Germline V gene data show CDR1 as SGHAT and CDR2 as FQNNGV. The CDR3 spells CASSTGTSRPLDEQFF. The CDR3 DNA sequence: TGTGCCAGCAGCACTGGGACTAGCAGGCCCTTGGATGAGCAGTTCTTC.

The rearrangement uses TRBV11-2 and TRBJ2-7, with 7 bases lining up with TRBD2. V lost 0 bases, J lost 5 bases, and 4 bases stayed unmatched. CDR3 length equals 14 residues. CDR1 SGHAT and CDR2 FQNNGV come from the germline V gene. This chain's CDR3 is CASSLDAGVDEQYF. CDR3 DNA: TGTGCCAGCAGCTTAGACGCGGGAGTCGACGAGCAGTACTTC.

J is TRBJ2-1 and V is TRBV6-4; D gene ambiguous. The CDR3 is 14 residues long. Germline V gene lookup returns CDR1 MRHNA and CDR2 SNTAGT. Trimming cost V 5 bases and J 7 bases, with 15 bases left between them. CDR3 protein: CASSTDGIWNEQFF. The CDR3 coding sequence is TGTGCCAGCAGTACGGATGGGATTTGGAATGAGCAGTTCTTC.

The rearrangement uses TRBV6-2 or TRBV6-3 and TRBJ1-5; D is ambiguous. V lost 2 bases to trimming and J lost 0 bases, with 8 bases between them. The CDR3 spans 15 residues. The germline gives CDR1 MNHEY, CDR2 SVGEGT. The CDR3 DNA reads as TGTGCCAGCAGTTACGTCGAGGTTAGCAATCAGCCCCAGCATTTT. It is translated as CASSYVEVSNQPQHF.

V usage is TRBV6-1 and J usage is TRBJ2-5; TRBD2 agrees at 13 bases. The CDR3 loop spans 18 amino acids. The junction had 11 bases not matched to a gene; V was cut back by 5 bases and J by 2 bases. Germline V gives CDR1 MNHNS, CDR2 SASEGT. The CDR3 DNA is TGTGCCAGCAGTCCCCGGAGACTAGCGGGAGGAATTCAAGAGACCCAGTACTTC. Amino acid sequence: CASSPRRLAGGIQETQYF.

V is TRBV19 and J is TRBJ1-1, with TRBD1 matching 10 bases. J lost 4 bases, V lost 5 bases, and 7 bases had no gene match. Germline loops: CDR1 LNHDA, CDR2 SQIVND (reference sequence). The CDR3 sequence is 15 residues long. In DNA, the CDR3 is TGTGCCAGTAGTCACTACGGACAGGGGGGCACTGAAGCTTTCTTT. Its translation is CASSHYGQGGTEAFF.

This rearrangement joins TRBV7-9 to TRBJ2-3; TRBD2 might be the D (6 bases). V gave up 5 bases and J gave up 4 bases, with 19 bases separating them. This CDR3 comprises 16 residues. Germline-derived CDR1 and CDR2 are SEHNR and FQNEAQ (reference sequence). For the CDR3, the DNA is TGTGCCAGCAGCCCTCCCGCTAGCGAACCTTCAGATACGCAGTATTTT. This sequence encodes CASSPPASEPSDTQYF.

The J gene is TRBJ1-2, the V gene TRBV9; D remains ambiguous. V was shortened by 0 bases and J by 7 bases, with 10 bases between the two germline ends. The CDR3 has 13 residues. Germline assignment: CDR1 SGDLS and CDR2 YYNGEE. This CDR3 is CASSVGMESGYTF. In nucleotides, the CDR3 is TGTGCCAGCAGCGTAGGTATGGAGTCTGGCTACACCTTC.

The gene calls are TRBV21-1 and TRBJ1-3; the tabulated D call, TRBD1, remains unverified against the DNA. TRBV21-1 constitutes a pseudogene. This CDR3 contains 14 residues. In DNA, the CDR3 is TGTGCCAGCAGCAAACGGGATTCTGGAAACACCATATATTTT. Amino acids: CASSKRDSGNTIYF.

The rearrangement links TRBV7-9 to TRBJ2-4; D might be TRBD2 (5 bases). Trimming pared 8 bases from V and 13 bases from J, leaving 12 bases between. Germline V gene sequence: CDR1 SEHNR, CDR2 FQNEAQ (reference sequence). CDR3 length: 10 residues. The CDR3 is CASLGGFQYF. Here the CDR3 DNA reads TGTGCCAGCCTCGGCGGGTTCCAGTACTTC.

The gene calls are TRBV25-1 and TRBJ2-2, with TRBD2 matching over 12 bases. Germline assignment: CDR1 MGHDK and CDR2 SYGVNS. V lost 3 bases to trimming and J lost 3 bases; unmatched junction nucleotides: 2. CDR3 size: 16 residues. The CDR3 DNA reads TGTGCCAGCAGTGAGGGACTAGCGGGTTACACCGGGGAGCTGTTTTTT. It yields the protein CASSEGLAGYTGELFF.

V is TRBV6-2 or TRBV6-3 and J is TRBJ2-7; possibly TRBD1 for D (6 bases). The germline CDR1 and CDR2 sequences are MNHEY and SVGEGT. The CDR3 runs to 14 residues. The V and J ends lost 3 bases and 2 bases respectively, with 11 bases between them. CDR3 sequence reads: CASSYGDIAYEQYF. CDR3 nucleotide sequence: TGTGCCAGCAGTTATGGGGACATCGCCTACGAGCAGTACTTC.

The V gene is TRBV4-2, the J gene TRBJ1-3; 7 bases align to TRBD1. V dropped 5 bases and J dropped 4; count of bases not matched to a gene: 11. Germline CDR1 and CDR2: LGHNA and YNFKEQ. This CDR3 is 16 amino acids long. The CDR3, as DNA: TGTGCCAGCAGCACCGGGACAGAAGAGTTCGGAAACACCATATATTTT. Residues: CASSTGTEEFGNTIYF.

The V gene is TRBV7-8, the J gene TRBJ2-1, with 12 bases aligning to TRBD2. The V segment lost 3 bases and the J segment 7 bases; nucleotides outside the gene matches: 7. The CDR3 runs 16 residues. CDR1 is SGHVS and CDR2 is FQNEAQ in the germline V gene. CDR3 sequence reads: CASSFLLAGGPNEQFF. DNA for the CDR3: TGTGCCAGCAGCTTCCTCCTAGCGGGAGGGCCGAATGAGCAGTTCTTC.

This clonotype has a single count. The V call is TRBV2, the J call TRBJ1-4; 8 bases align to TRBD1. In germline, CDR1 is SNHLY, CDR2 FYNNEI. The CDR3 has 15 amino acids. V lost 9 bases and J lost 0; bases outside the gene matches: 6. The CDR3 loop reads CASTGGSATNEKLFF. The CDR3 DNA sequence: TGTGCCAGTACAGGGGGTTCCGCAACTAATGAAAAACTGTTTTTT.

The chain carries TRBV7-2 and TRBJ2-2; D might be TRBD2 (6 bases). Per germline, CDR1 SGHTA and CDR2 FQGNSA. The CDR3 consists of 17 residues. V was trimmed by 5 bases and J by 1 base, leaving 17 bases between them. The CDR3 sequence is CASSHLGGTVNTGELFF. The CDR3, as DNA: TGTGCCAGCAGCCACCTGGGCGGGACTGTGAACACCGGGGAGCTGTTTTTT. The full variable domain, with the rest looked up from reference TRBV7-2 and TRBJ2-2, is GAGVSQSPSNKVTEKGKDVELRCDPISGHTALYWYRQSLGQGLEFLIYFQGNSAPDKSGLPSDRFSAERTGGSVSTLTIQRTQQEDSAVYLCASSHLGGTVNTGELFFGEGSRLTVL.

The V call is TRBV3-1, the J call TRBJ2-1; D gene uncertain. CDR1 LGHDT and CDR2 YNNKEL come from the germline V gene (reference sequence). The length of the CDR3 is 15 residues. Trimming removed 0 bases at V and 8 bases at J, with 14 bases between. CDR3 in amino acids: CASSQDGLEEHEQFF. CDR3 DNA: TGTGCCAGCAGCCAAGATGGGCTAGAGGAGCATGAGCAGTTCTTC.

The chain employs TRBV27 and TRBJ1-5; TRBD1 is a possible D gene (6 bases). The germline CDR1 and CDR2 sequences are MNHEY and SMNVEV (reference sequence). Between the trimmed V and J ends, which lost 5 bases and 5 bases, there was a span of 10 bases. The CDR3 consists of 13 residues. The CDR3 DNA is TGTGCCAGCAGTCGGGGGCCGCATCAGCCCCAGCATTTT. It specifies CASSRGPHQPQHF.

The chain joins TRBV6-6 to TRBJ2-7; D is possibly TRBD2 (6 bases). This CDR3 is 15 amino acids long. V was shortened by 2 bases and J by 3 bases, with 14 bases between the two germline ends. CDR1 and CDR2 from the germline V gene are MNHNY and SVGAGI (reference sequence). The DNA for the CDR3 is TGTGCCAGCAGTTACGGGGGAGGCCCAGGCTACGAGCAGTACTTC. As protein: CASSYGGGPGYEQYF.

Written as DNA, the CDR3 is TGTGCCAGCAGTTCCCCCGGACTAGCGGGAGAATCGGGCAATGAGCAGTTCTTC. It yields the protein CASSSPGLAGESGNEQFF. J is TRBJ2-1 and V is TRBV28; 13 bases align to TRBD2. This CDR3 spans 18 amino acids. The germline V gene encodes CDR1 MDHEN and CDR2 SYDVKM. V was clipped by 4 bases and J by 6 bases; unmatched bases: 12.

The sample holds one count of this clonotype. The chain links TRBV27 to TRBJ2-1; 10 nucleotides line up with TRBD2. The CDR3 extends over 15 amino acids. The V segment lost 6 bases and the J segment 9 bases; nucleotides outside the gene matches: 11. CDR1 MNHEY and CDR2 SMNVEV come from the germline V gene (reference sequence). The CDR3 protein is CASSPVLAGVGEQFF. CDR3 DNA: TGTGCCAGCAGCCCCGTCCTAGCGGGAGTCGGTGAGCAGTTCTTC.

This clonotype has ten or more counts. The chain carries TRBV27 and TRBJ2-7; D gene uncertain. The germline gives CDR1 MNHEY, CDR2 SMNVEV (reference sequence). The CDR3 loop spans 12 amino acids. Trimming took 6 bases from V and 4 from J, leaving 10 bases between them. Here the CDR3 DNA reads TGTGCCAGCAGCTTGAGTGGGTACGAGCAGTACTTC. This gives the protein CASSLSGYEQYF.

The chain uses TRBV27 and TRBJ2-7; 9 nucleotides match TRBD1. Germline CDR1 and CDR2: MNHEY and SMNVEV (reference sequence). V trimming: 4 bases; J trimming: 2 bases; junction bases outside the gene matches: 6. The CDR3 is 15 residues long. CDR3 in DNA: TGTGCCAGCAGTTCAAGACAGGGGGTTCCCTACGAGCAGTACTTC. It specifies CASSSRQGVPYEQYF.

The chain uses TRBV27 and TRBJ1-2; D call uncertain. CDR1 and CDR2 (germline): MNHEY, SMNVEV (reference sequence). V lost 5 bases to trimming and J lost 7 bases, with 20 bases between them. This CDR3 region has 15 residues. This CDR3 is CASSPTGYLISGYTF. For the CDR3, the DNA is TGTGCCAGCAGTCCTACGGGATACCTCATCAGTGGCTACACCTTC.

V and J are TRBV30 and TRBJ2-5; D ambiguous. The length of the CDR3 is 15 residues. CDR1 is GTSNPN and CDR2 is SVGIG in the germline V gene (reference sequence). V was pared by 1 base and J by 2 bases, with 14 bases between. CDR3 sequence reads: CAWSEEQPLQETQYF. CDR3 nucleotides: TGTGCCTGGAGTGAAGAACAGCCCCTGCAAGAGACCCAGTACTTC.

This clonotype was recorded once. The V and J genes are TRBV19 and TRBJ2-7; maybe TRBD2 (6 bases). Deletions cut 3 bases from V and 5 bases from J, with 11 bases between. Germline V gene sequence: CDR1 LNHDA, CDR2 SQIVND (reference sequence). This CDR3 has 13 amino acids. The CDR3 sequence: CASSIRGKDEQYF. CDR3 coding DNA: TGTGCCAGTAGTATTCGGGGGAAGGACGAGCAGTACTTC.